Here is one T cell receptor beta chain with its context. The data stem from a study of blood T cell repertoires in COVID-19. On the study more broadly: Samples taken during acute and convalescent COVID-19 were collected in the United States, Italy and Spain. The cDNA or gDNA used as material had been derived from T cells, B-cell-depleted T cells, or PBMCs.

In the study's own analysis: Estimation of nucleated cell counts was performed using reference gene primer amplification. Data came from immunoSEQ multiplex PCR; TCRdb stores just in-frame clones and leaves some out. That table furnishes V, J and clone size, whereas the DNA furnished D and trimming. The sample holds about 36,000 clones, around 89% seen once. Germline values: CDR1 MDHEN, CDR2 SYDVKM. The CDR3 spans 16 residues. V was trimmed by 7 bases and J by 1 base, leaving 17 bases between them. This TCR derives from a man in his 60s with active or convalescent COVID-19. V is TRBV28 and J is TRBJ1-5, with a possible D match to TRBD1 (5 bases). The material sequenced was peripheral blood. The CDR3, as DNA: TGTGCCAGCACCAGGGTTGGGGGGTCGAGCAATCAGCCCCAGCATTTT. Protein: CASTRVGGSSNQPQHF.